This entry describes one T cell receptor (beta chain). Its antigen is unknown. The data were obtained in a study of B cell selection in AIRE deficiency. CDR3 size: 16 residues. Germline assignment: CDR1 LGHNA and CDR2 YSLEER. V was cut by 1 base and J by 4 bases, with 16 bases left in between. Conventional CD4 T cells were sorted as CD4+CD127+ cells. Findings and limits, study-wide: Roughly 31% of healthy-shared Treg TCRbeta sequences appeared in patient Tconv cells.

In the original workflow: Conventional T cell pools: approximately 99,000 distinct patient, some 150,000 donor TCRbeta sequences. Profiled with immunoSEQ multiplex PCR; TCRdb holds only in-frame clones, not every one. V and J calls and clone size are as listed in that table; D and trimming were resolved from the DNA. This sample carries 20,000 to 25,000 clones, 97% of them seen once, and the ten largest clones take over 0.25%. This clonotype originated in a human donor with AIRE deficiency. The sequenced sample was conventional CD4+ T cells sorted from PBMCs. The V call is TRBV4-3, the J call TRBJ1-2; D possibly corresponds to TRBD1 (6 bases). CDR3 coding DNA: TGCGCCAGCAGCCAAGTTCGGCTGGGGGCCGTCTATGGCTACACCTTC. Amino acids: CASSQVRLGAVYGYTF.